This is a list of T cell receptor beta chains from one sample in a study of shared clonotypes between healthy human individuals. Clones were sequenced by immunoSEQ multiplex PCR, and TCRdb holds only the in-frame ones, with some missing. The sample includes 2 million to 2.5 million clones, approximately 95% of them seen just once. The sample taken for sequencing was naive CD4+ T cells from PBMCs. The receptors stem from a man between 18 and 35 years old in good health. Some clones in this sample may be carry-over from other donors' samples. CDR3s include the opening cysteine and the closing phenylalanine or tryptophan. D genes are given only for firm matches. Part of the rows lack a size; the others show once, few, many or a class for expanded clones.

size,length,D,J,V,CDR3,DNA
NA,16,TRBD1,TRBJ2-2,TRBV5-1,CASIRGTGTRTGELFF,TGCGCCAGCATCCGGGGGACAGGGACGAGGACCGGGGAGCTGTTTTTT
NA,19,TRBD2,TRBJ2-1,TRBV28,CASSSTTPELAGRINEQFF,TGTGCCAGCAGTTCAACCACCCCCGAACTAGCGGGACGCATCAATGAGCAGTTCTTC
NA,15,NA,TRBJ2-7,TRBV6-5,CASTQPSGGGGEQYF,TGTGCCAGCACCCAGCCGTCAGGGGGCGGGGGCGAGCAGTACTTC
NA,12,NA,TRBJ2-3,TRBV18,CASSPRSDTQYF,TGTGCCAGCTCACCAAGATCGGATACGCAGTATTTT
once,14,NA,TRBJ1-4,TRBV7-9,CASSLKGRDEKLFF,TGTGCCAGCAGCTTGAAGGGACGGGATGAAAAACTGTTTTTT
NA,17,NA,TRBJ1-1,TRBV28,CASSLIRLSPEVAEAFF,TGTGCCAGCAGTTTGATCCGCCTAAGCCCGGAGGTCGCTGAAGCTTTCTTT
once,14,NA,TRBJ2-1,TRBV14,CASSQVGSYNEQFF,TGTGCCAGCAGCCAAGTTGGATCCTACAATGAGCAGTTCTTC
NA,15,NA,TRBJ2-2,TRBV6-5,CASRHRDTWTGELFF,TGTGCCAGCAGACACCGGGACACCTGGACCGGGGAGCTGTTTTTT
NA,15,NA,TRBJ2-1,TRBV27,CASSPDGLSYNEQFF,TGTGCCAGCAGTCCCGACGGACTATCCTACAATGAGCAGTTCTTC
NA,12,NA,TRBJ2-3,TRBV30,CAWSVTLDTQYF,TGTGCCTGGAGTGTAACATTAGATACGCAGTATTTT
NA,17,TRBD2,TRBJ2-1,TRBV19,CASSIMGEAGGRGEQFF,TGTGCCAGTAGTATCATGGGTGAAGCGGGAGGCCGCGGTGAGCAGTTCTTC
NA,16,NA,TRBJ2-5,TRBV27,CASRPGPRGRQETQYF,TGTGCCAGCAGGCCGGGTCCCAGGGGACGCCAAGAGACCCAGTACTTC
NA,15,TRBD1,TRBJ1-2,TRBV29-1,CSVPSPGQGLYGYTF,TGCAGCGTCCCAAGTCCGGGACAGGGGCTCTATGGCTACACCTTC
NA,16,NA,TRBJ2-1,TRBV5-1,CASSLTGPWSYNEQFF,TGCGCCAGCAGCCTTACTGGCCCCTGGAGTTACAATGAGCAGTTCTTC
NA,16,TRBD1,TRBJ2-7,TRBV5-1,CASSLGGQAASYEQYF,TGCGCCAGCAGCTTGGGGGGACAGGCGGCCTCCTACGAGCAGTACTTC
NA,14,TRBD1,TRBJ1-2,TRBV5-6,CASSPGQGIAGYTF,TGTGCCAGCAGCCCCGGACAGGGGATTGCTGGCTACACCTTC
NA,13,NA,TRBJ2-3,TRBV5-1,CASSFKGTDTQYF,TGCGCCAGCAGCTTTAAGGGCACAGATACGCAGTATTTT
once,15,NA,TRBJ2-7,TRBV5-4,CASSLGLAPTYEQYF,TGTGCCAGCAGCTTGGGGCTAGCGCCTACCTACGAGCAGTACTTC
few,13,NA,TRBJ1-5,TRBV28,CATIPRGLQPQHF,TGTGCCACCATCCCGCGGGGTTTGCAGCCCCAGCATTTT
NA,13,NA,TRBJ2-5,TRBV6-5,CATRAHGGQTQYF,TGTGCCACCCGAGCCCACGGCGGGCAGACCCAGTACTTC
NA,13,NA,TRBJ2-2,TRBV4-1,CASMGVNTGELFF,TGCGCCAGCATGGGGGTGAACACCGGGGAGCTGTTTTTT
NA,14,NA,TRBJ1-1,TRBV30,CAWSGQTSNTEAFF,TGTGCCTGGAGCGGACAGACGTCGAACACTGAAGCTTTCTTT
NA,15,NA,TRBJ2-7,TRBV11-2,CASSWSPGLSYEQYF,TGTGCCAGCAGCTGGAGCCCGGGACTTTCCTACGAGCAGTACTTC
NA,13,NA,TRBJ2-6,TRBV5-6,CAGKTSGANVLTF,TGTGCCGGGAAGACCTCTGGGGCCAACGTCCTGACTTTC
NA,13,TRBD1,TRBJ1-1,TRBV6-4,CAIWDRKNTEAFF,TGTGCCATATGGGACAGGAAGAACACTGAAGCTTTCTTT
NA,10,NA,TRBJ2-7,TRBV2,CATSSGRQYF,TGTGCCACCTCATCCGGTAGGCAGTACTTC
NA,14,TRBD1,TRBJ2-1,TRBV5-1,CASRPGGPTYEQFF,TGCGCCAGCAGGCCAGGGGGCCCCACCTATGAGCAGTTCTTC
NA,16,TRBD2,TRBJ2-1,TRBV9,CASSGESGRNYNEQFF,TGTGCCAGCAGCGGAGAGAGCGGGAGGAACTACAATGAGCAGTTCTTC
few,13,NA,TRBJ1-5,TRBV2,CASSDPETKPQHF,TGTGCCAGCAGTGACCCCGAAACAAAGCCCCAGCATTTT
NA,11,TRBD1,TRBJ1-5,TRBV19,CASRGRGYWHF,TGTGCCAGTAGGGGCAGGGGGTATTGGCATTTT
NA,15,NA,TRBJ2-7,TRBV28,CASSHQELWVYEQYF,TGTGCCAGCAGTCACCAGGAACTTTGGGTTTACGAGCAGTACTTC
once,13,NA,TRBJ2-1,TRBV7-9,CASSLVAGTEQFF,TGTGCCAGCAGCTTAGTCGCGGGAACGGAGCAGTTCTTC
NA,10,TRBD1,TRBJ1-2,TRBV7-9,CASSSTQGAF,TGTGCCAGCAGTTCAACACAGGGGGCCTTC
NA,12,NA,TRBJ2-1,TRBV5-4,CASSLGQPSRVF,TGTGCCAGCAGCTTGGGCCAGCCGTCCCGGGTCTTC
NA,14,NA,TRBJ1-1,TRBV7-6,CASSLTGANTEAFF,TGTGCCAGCAGCCTCACTGGGGCGAACACTGAAGCTTTCTTT
NA,17,TRBD1,TRBJ1-4,TRBV28,CASSLNRGPSTNEKLFF,TGTGCCAGCAGTTTAAACAGGGGGCCGTCAACTAATGAAAAACTGTTTTTT
once,14,NA,TRBJ2-1,TRBV4-2,CASSLAGYPNEQFF,TGTGCCAGCAGCCTTGCCGGGTATCCCAATGAGCAGTTCTTC
NA,11,NA,TRBJ2-5,TRBV7-2,CASGPQETQYF,TGTGCCAGCGGACCCCAAGAGACCCAGTACTTC
NA,17,NA,TRBJ2-1,TRBV5-1,CASSLDSRGSSYNEQFF,TGCGCCAGCAGCTTGGATTCGCGGGGTAGCTCCTACAATGAGCAGTTCTTC
NA,15,NA,TRBJ2-1,TRBV4-2,CASSQVSSVYNEQFF,TGTGCCAGCAGCCAAGTTTCTAGCGTCTACAATGAGCAGTTCTTC
NA,15,NA,TRBJ2-2,TRBV5-1,CASSFGQPNTGELFF,TGCGCCAGCAGCTTTGGGCAGCCGAACACCGGGGAGCTGTTTTTT
NA,14,NA,TRBJ2-7,TRBV4-3,CASSQTGSDAEQYF,TGCGCCAGCAGCCAGACAGGATCGGACGCTGAGCAGTACTTC
NA,15,TRBD2,TRBJ2-1,TRBV19,CASSPSGGRTYEQFF,TGTGCCAGCTCCCCCAGCGGCGGGAGAACCTATGAGCAGTTCTTC
NA,15,NA,TRBJ1-2,TRBV28,CASSLDGENAYGYTF,TGTGCCAGCAGTTTAGATGGGGAGAACGCCTATGGCTACACCTTC
NA,14,NA,TRBJ2-5,TRBV27,CASSLSGGLETQYF,TGTGCCAGCAGTTTATCTGGGGGGTTGGAGACCCAGTACTTC
NA,15,TRBD1,TRBJ2-5,TRBV4-1,CASRTTGEVEETQYF,TGCGCCAGCAGGACTACAGGGGAAGTGGAAGAGACCCAGTACTTC
NA,16,TRBD1,TRBJ2-2,TRBV30,CAWSVGTGGFDGELFF,TGTGCCTGGAGTGTAGGTACAGGGGGCTTCGACGGGGAGCTGTTTTTT
NA,14,NA,TRBJ2-7,TRBV19,CASSIRGASYEQYF,TGTGCCAGTAGTATTAGAGGGGCCTCCTACGAGCAGTACTTC
once,16,TRBD2,TRBJ2-3,TRBV7-2,CASSQGLLAGRDTQYF,TGTGCCAGCAGCCAGGGGTTACTAGCGGGAAGAGATACGCAGTATTTT
NA,15,NA,TRBJ1-2,TRBV10-3,CATGWEPRANYGYTF,TGTGCCACCGGGTGGGAGCCAAGGGCTAACTATGGCTACACCTTC
NA,12,NA,TRBJ2-1,TRBV30,CAWSAPQFRQFF,TGTGCCTGGAGCGCCCCCCAGTTCCGGCAGTTCTTC
few,10,NA,TRBJ1-1,TRBV29-1,CSVGGTEAFF,TGCAGCGTTGGGGGCACTGAAGCTTTCTTT